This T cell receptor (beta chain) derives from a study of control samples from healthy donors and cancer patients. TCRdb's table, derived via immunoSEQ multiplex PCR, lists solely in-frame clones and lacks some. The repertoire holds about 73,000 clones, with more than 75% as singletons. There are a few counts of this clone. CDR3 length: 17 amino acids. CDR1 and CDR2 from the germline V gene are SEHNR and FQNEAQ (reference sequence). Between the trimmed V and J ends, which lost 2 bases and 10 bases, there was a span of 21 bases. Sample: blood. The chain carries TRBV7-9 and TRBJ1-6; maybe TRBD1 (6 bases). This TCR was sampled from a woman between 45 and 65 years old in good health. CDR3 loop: CASSLTPAGVKKSPLHF. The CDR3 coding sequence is TGTGCCAGCAGCTTAACCCCGGCAGGGGTGAAGAAATCACCCCTCCACTTT.